Presented here are 28 T cell receptor beta chains from one specimen sequenced in a study of shared clonotypes between healthy human individuals. CD8 cells classed as naive were CD45RO-negative and positively selected for CCR7, excluding terminally differentiated effector memory CD45RA+ cells. Sequenced by immunoSEQ multiplex PCR; TCRdb stores in-frame clones only, minus some. The table has 700,000 to 950,000 clones, 96% seen once. The sequenced material came from naive CD8+ T cells sorted from blood. These TCRs come from a young man in good health.

The rearrangement uses TRBV9 and TRBJ2-7; 14 bases line up with TRBD2. The CDR3 contains 15 residues. CDR1 and CDR2 from the germline V gene are SGDLS and YYNGEE. With V trimmed by 3 bases and J by 5 bases, 4 bases remained unmatched. Here the CDR3 reads CASSGLAGGPDEQYF. DNA of the CDR3: TGTGCCAGCAGCGGACTAGCGGGAGGGCCAGACGAGCAGTACTTC.

J is TRBJ2-1 and V is TRBV9; D remains unclear. Between the trimmed V and J ends, which lost 0 bases and 7 bases, there was a span of 8 bases. CDR3 length: 13 amino acids. Per the germline V gene, CDR1 is SGDLS and CDR2 is YYNGEE. The CDR3 DNA follows: TGTGCCAGCAGCGTAGGCTTAAAAAATGAGCAGTTCTTC. It is translated as CASSVGLKNEQFF.

This clone was counted a single time. The V call is TRBV6-5, the J call TRBJ2-7; D is unclear. The CDR3 has 13 amino acids. V was clipped by 7 bases and J by 0 bases, with 10 bases between them. Germline V gene sequence: CDR1 MNHEY, CDR2 SVGAGI. The CDR3 DNA reads TGTGCCAGCAACGTCGGGCCCTCCTACGAGCAGTACTTC. Translated, it gives CASNVGPSYEQYF.

The chain joins TRBV5-1 to TRBJ1-2; D is unresolved. The CDR3 is 12 residues long. V lost 4 bases, J lost 4 bases, and 8 bases lay in between. Germline V gene sequence: CDR1 SGHRS, CDR2 YFSETQ. The DNA of the CDR3 is TGCGCCAGCAGCCCGCGGGGCTATGGCTACACCTTC. Translating gives CASSPRGYGYTF.

This clone was observed a single time. The chain uses TRBV6-5 and TRBJ1-1; D is perhaps TRBD1 (5 bases). CDR1 is MNHEY, CDR2 SVGAGI, per germline. V was shortened by 6 bases and J by 10 bases, with 15 bases between the two germline ends. This CDR3 region has 12 residues. CDR3 region: CASRSRQLRAFF. The CDR3, as DNA: TGTGCCAGCAGGTCTCGACAGTTGCGAGCTTTCTTT.

The chain is built from TRBV29-1 and TRBJ1-2; D is unresolved. The CDR3 is 12 residues long. V was shortened by 7 bases and J by 0 bases, with 9 bases between the two germline ends. Germline V gene sequence: CDR1 SQVTM, CDR2 ANQGSEA. CDR3: CSALITNYGYTF. The CDR3 bases are TGCAGCGCCCTGATTACTAACTATGGCTACACCTTC.

This sequence joins TRBV6-1 and TRBJ2-7; tentative D call: TRBD1 (6 bases). The germline V and J ends were trimmed by 5 bases and 3 bases, with 14 bases remaining between them. This CDR3 is built from 14 residues. Germline lookup yields CDR1 MNHNS and CDR2 SASEGT. CDR3 sequence (DNA): TGTGCCAGCAGTCCACAGGGTGTGGGCTACGAGCAGTACTTC. As protein: CASSPQGVGYEQYF.

This clone was observed once. V usage is TRBV11-3 and J usage is TRBJ2-6; unclear D gene. The CDR3 covers 17 residues. The ends were cut back, 7 bases at V and 0 bases at J, with 16 bases in the middle. Germline CDR1 SGHNT, CDR2 YENEEA. The CDR3 region has the DNA TGTGCCAGCATTCCTCTCTGGTTCCTCTCTGGGGCCAACGTCCTGACTTTC. Its translation is CASIPLWFLSGANVLTF.

The V gene is TRBV4-3, the J gene TRBJ2-1; no clear D gene. The V and J ends lost 6 bases and 1 base respectively, with 10 bases between them. This CDR3 is 14 amino acids long. CDR1 is LGHNA and CDR2 is YSLEER in the germline V gene. CDR3 region: CASRSSESYNEQFF. CDR3 coding DNA: TGCGCCAGCAGAAGCAGTGAGTCCTACAATGAGCAGTTCTTC.

The chain carries TRBV9 and TRBJ1-2, with TRBD1 identical over 7 bases. The CDR3 totals 16 residues. Germline CDR1 and CDR2: SGDLS and YYNGEE. V shed 0 bases, J shed 0 bases, and the junction held 5 bases outside the gene matches. In DNA, the CDR3 is TGTGCCAGCAGCGTAGCTGGACAGGCCACTAACTATGGCTACACCTTC. It specifies CASSVAGQATNYGYTF.

The chain carries TRBV4-1 and TRBJ1-1, with TRBD1 matching over 9 bases. Trimming at V came to 4 bases and at J to 4 bases, leaving 4 bases not matched to a gene. The germline CDR1 and CDR2 sequences are MGHRA and YSYEKL. The CDR3 runs to 14 residues. As DNA, the CDR3 is TGCGCCAGCAGCCCCGGGACAGGGTTCACTGAAGCTTTCTTT. Translated: CASSPGTGFTEAFF.

This clone was picked up one time. The V call is TRBV9, the J call TRBJ2-1; D uncertain. Per the germline V gene, CDR1 is SGDLS and CDR2 is YYNGEE. V gave up 4 bases and J gave up 8 bases, with 10 bases separating them. The CDR3 extends over 12 amino acids. The CDR3 bases are TGTGCCAGCAGCTACACAGTTCATGAGCAGTTCTTC. Amino acid sequence: CASSYTVHEQFF.

The rearrangement links TRBV13 to TRBJ2-7; D is ambiguous. CDR1 and CDR2 from the germline V gene are PRHDT and FYEKMQ (reference sequence). Trimming stripped 5 bases from V and 4 bases from J, with 15 bases between. This CDR3 has 14 amino acids. CDR3 coding DNA: TGTGCCAGCAGCCTATACTACACTCGGTACGAGCAGTACTTC. Translated, it gives CASSLYYTRYEQYF.

V and J are TRBV7-9 and TRBJ2-1; D may be TRBD1 or TRBD2 (5 bases each). The CDR3 runs to 16 residues. V was pared by 5 bases and J by 0 bases, with 14 bases between. Germline V gene data show CDR1 as SEHNR and CDR2 as FQNEAQ (reference sequence). The CDR3 loop is CASSRRRDASYNEQFF. DNA for the CDR3: TGTGCCAGCAGCCGACGTCGGGACGCCTCCTACAATGAGCAGTTCTTC.

This clone was seen just once. The rearrangement links TRBV7-3 to TRBJ2-5; 13 bases are a match to TRBD2. Germline lookup yields CDR1 SGHTA and CDR2 FQGTGA. Germline trimming cut 5 bases from V and 1 base from J; bases unmatched to any gene: 4. CDR3 length: 16 amino acids. CDR3 sequence (DNA): TGTGCCAGCAGCCCGGGGACTAGCGGGGTCCAAGAGACCCAGTACTTC. It encodes CASSPGTSGVQETQYF.

The CDR3, as DNA: TGTGCCATCAGCTCGGAGGGTGCGAACACCGGGGAGCTGTTTTTT. Translation: CAISSEGANTGELFF. V gene TRBV10-3 combines with J gene TRBJ2-2; D may be TRBD2 (6 bases). The V gene lost 6 bases and the J gene lost 0 bases, with 11 bases spanning the gap. CDR3 length: 15 residues. From germline, CDR1 is ENHRY and CDR2 SYGVKD.

This clone was seen many times. The rearrangement links TRBV27 to TRBJ2-1; D is perhaps TRBD2 (9 bases). Germline V gene data show CDR1 as MNHEY and CDR2 as SMNVEV (reference sequence). This CDR3 is 15 amino acids long. The V end was cut by 5 bases, the J end by 6 bases, with 17 bases between. CDR3 in amino acids: CASSPSGGTGNEQFF. In DNA, the CDR3 is TGTGCCAGCAGTCCGAGCGGGGGGACAGGCAATGAGCAGTTCTTC.

The V gene is TRBV10-3, the J gene TRBJ1-2; no clear D gene. This CDR3 is built from 11 residues. Looked up from germline, CDR1 is ENHRY and CDR2 is SYGVKD. V was trimmed by 8 bases and J by 4 bases, leaving 8 bases between them. CDR3 DNA sequence: TGTGCCATCGGGGAATCCTATGGCTACACCTTC. As protein: CAIGESYGYTF.

The chain carries TRBV14 and TRBJ2-3; D is unresolved. From germline, CDR1 is SGHDN and CDR2 FVKESK. Trimming removed 4 bases from V and 2 bases from J, with 7 bases in between. This CDR3 has 13 residues. The CDR3, as DNA: TGTGCCAGCAGCCCGGAGCCCACAGATACGCAGTATTTT. Translation: CASSPEPTDTQYF.

This clone was counted a single time. J is TRBJ2-1 and V is TRBV4-1; D remains unclear. CDR1 is MGHRA, CDR2 YSYEKL, per germline. The CDR3 is 14 residues long. Trimming stripped 0 bases from V and 5 bases from J, with 8 bases between. DNA for the CDR3: TGCGCCAGCAGCCAAGAACCCAGCGACAATGAGCAGTTCTTC. Amino acid sequence: CASSQEPSDNEQFF.

For this clone: Distinct nucleotide sequences in the sample also encode this CDR3. The rearrangement uses TRBV9 and TRBJ2-7; 7 nucleotides agree with TRBD1. Per germline, CDR1 SGDLS and CDR2 YYNGEE. The V and J ends lost 0 bases and 2 bases, in that order; junction bases with no gene match: 2. The CDR3 spans 14 residues. In nucleotides, the CDR3 is TGTGCCAGCAGCGTAGAGGACAGGACCTACGAGCAGTACTTC. Translated, it gives CASSVEDRTYEQYF.

The J gene is TRBJ2-3, the V gene TRBV9; 7 bases map to TRBD2. Germline V lookup: CDR1 SGDLS, CDR2 YYNGEE. The V and J ends lost 0 bases and 5 bases, in that order; junction bases with no gene match: 12. CDR3 length: 17 amino acids. Here the CDR3 DNA reads TGTGCCAGCAGCGTAGAGGCTAGCGGTAACCACATAGATACGCAGTATTTT. It encodes CASSVEASGNHIDTQYF.

The chain has TRBV7-9 and TRBJ2-1, with D maybe TRBD2 (7 bases). The CDR3 consists of 12 residues. V dropped 8 bases and J dropped 7 bases, with 12 bases sitting between them. Germline CDR1 is SEHNR and CDR2 is FQNEAQ (reference sequence). CDR3 coding DNA: TGTGCCAGCGTAGGGGGAGGGAATGAGCAGTTCTTC. Protein: CASVGGGNEQFF.

This sequence joins TRBV2 and TRBJ2-1; tentative D call: TRBD2 (6 bases). CDR3 length: 15 amino acids. V was trimmed by 11 bases and J by 2 bases, leaving 19 bases between them. Germline V gene data show CDR1 as SNHLY and CDR2 as FYNNEI. The CDR3 spells CASRVGGNPYNEQFF. In nucleotides, the CDR3 is TGTGCCTCCAGGGTAGGCGGGAACCCCTACAATGAGCAGTTCTTC.

The chain carries TRBV5-4 and TRBJ2-7; the match to TRBD1 covers 7 bases. With 0 bases clipped from V and 2 bases from J, the junction kept 5 bases outside the gene matches. The CDR3 covers 15 residues. Germline V gene data show CDR1 as SGHNT and CDR2 as YYREEE (reference sequence). The CDR3 loop reads CASSLVGTGAYEQYF. The CDR3 DNA sequence: TGTGCCAGCAGCTTGGTAGGTACAGGGGCCTACGAGCAGTACTTC. Full variable domain (outside the CDR3, taken from reference TRBV5-4 and TRBJ2-7): ETGVTQSPTHLIKTRGQQVTLRCSSQSGHNTVSWYQQALGQGPQFIFQYYREEENGRGNFPPRFSGLQFPNYSSELNVNALELDDSALYLCASSLVGTGAYEQYFGPGTRLTVT.

The genes are TRBV28 and TRBJ2-1; 7 nucleotides line up with TRBD2. Germline CDR1 reads MDHEN; CDR2 reads SYDVKM. The CDR3 length is 16 residues. The junction had 15 bases not matched to a gene; V was cut back by 6 bases and J by 7 bases. CDR3 region: CASSPQRGSPSNEQFF. The CDR3 DNA sequence: TGTGCCAGCAGCCCCCAACGCGGGAGCCCGTCGAATGAGCAGTTCTTC.

J is TRBJ2-3 and V is TRBV7-2; possibly TRBD2 for D (6 bases). The ends were cut back, 1 base at V and 13 bases at J, with 18 bases in the middle. CDR1 is SGHTA, CDR2 FQGNSA, per germline. CDR3 length: 14 amino acids. The CDR3 sequence is CASSLGVGGEGEYF. CDR3 DNA: TGTGCCAGCAGCTTAGGGGTCGGAGGGGAAGGGGAGTATTTT.

This sequence joins TRBV7-6 and TRBJ2-3, with D possibly matching TRBD2 (5 bases). Germline loops: CDR1 SGHVS, CDR2 FNYEAQ. V lost 5 bases, J lost 0 bases, and 15 bases lay in between. The CDR3 consists of 16 residues. The DNA of the CDR3 is TGTGCCAGCAGCAAACTAGAAGCGTCTAGCACAGATACGCAGTATTTT. Amino acid sequence: CASSKLEASSTDTQYF.